A selection of T cell receptor beta chains follows, all from one sample in a study of T cells after yellow fever vaccination. TCRdb called the 5' RACE reads again in MiXCR, with one record for every CDR3 protein. The table shows about 240,000 distinct CDR3 sequences, with about 7.1% occurring only once. The sequencing used CD4+ T cells sorted from PBMCs, collected 15 days after the yellow fever booster vaccination. These receptors came from a man between 25 and 39 years old who received the YFV17D yellow fever vaccine. The CDR3 runs from the conserved cysteine through the conserved F or W. A D gene is named only where the DNA matches it firmly. Clone size appears in some rows only: once, few, many, or a class for an expanded clone.

abundance	d_gene	v_gene	j_gene	CDR3aa
few	-	TRBV9	TRBJ2-1	CASSPSGSRVNEQFF
few	TRBD2	TRBV20-1	TRBJ2-5	CSASRASGDGETQYF
many	-	TRBV20-1	TRBJ1-1	CSARDATTGTEAFF
-	-	TRBV19	TRBJ2-5	CASSIWGSQETQYF
few	-	TRBV20-1	TRBJ2-5	CSAYSIGDGRGTQYF
few	-	TRBV4-3	TRBJ2-1	CASSQELAKNEQFF
-	-	TRBV12-3/TRBV12-4	TRBJ1-2	CASSWDRTRGYGYTF
-	TRBD1	TRBV20-1	TRBJ1-5	CSAARDRVRSQPQHF
many	-	TRBV9	TRBJ1-5	CASSVAPGQNQPQHF
few	-	TRBV3-1	TRBJ2-7	CASSQGIGNSYEQYF
-	-	TRBV4-3	TRBJ1-5	CASSQDRLNQPQHF
-	-	TRBV30	TRBJ1-4	CAWSPLGARAEKLFF
-	-	TRBV18	TRBJ2-7	CASSGGAQIREQYF
many	-	TRBV11-2	TRBJ2-4	CASSLGPKVKNIQYF
-	-	TRBV6-2/TRBV6-3	TRBJ2-1	CATGLGGRSSYNEQFF
-	TRBD1	TRBV27	TRBJ1-4	CASRSTGRNGKLFF
-	TRBD2	TRBV11-2	TRBJ2-5	CASSSTGTSGFFRETQYF
many	-	TRBV4-3	TRBJ2-4	CASSQDPGNPKNIQYF
many	-	TRBV30	TRBJ2-7	CACERSYEQYF
few	-	TRBV30	TRBJ1-2	CAWSVNGPYGYTF
-	-	TRBV5-1	TRBJ1-5	CASSVENSSNQPQHF
-	-	TRBV20-1	TRBJ1-5	CSARRIVGGNQPQHF
-	-	TRBV7-2	TRBJ2-7	CASSPPDRLYEQYF
few	-	TRBV24-1	TRBJ1-4	CATSDPNTGGEEKLFF
few	-	TRBV6-6	TRBJ2-5	CASTRGREETQYF
many	TRBD1	TRBV12-3/TRBV12-4	TRBJ1-1	CASSGQGGMNTEAFF
-	-	TRBV5-5	TRBJ2-1	CASSLNIVPGRGNEQFF
-	TRBD2	TRBV5-1	TRBJ2-1	CASSLGGTSGVDEQFF
-	-	TRBV20-1	TRBJ2-7	CSARAFLRDTYEQYF
few	-	TRBV20-1	TRBJ2-2	CSANVLDSKIRAGELFF
many	TRBD2	TRBV12-3/TRBV12-4	TRBJ2-1	CASRLTGGGRNEQFF
few	-	TRBV7-2	TRBJ2-7	CASSQSAGGKSYEQYF
few	-	TRBV7-6	TRBJ2-7	CASSLMAESQTRSYEQYF
few	TRBD2	TRBV20-1	TRBJ2-7	CSAPRLLAGVNVRVYEQYF
-	TRBD1	TRBV20-1	TRBJ1-5	CSALGQGAQPQHF
-	-	TRBV12-3/TRBV12-4	TRBJ1-6	CASSEGRSFSPLHF